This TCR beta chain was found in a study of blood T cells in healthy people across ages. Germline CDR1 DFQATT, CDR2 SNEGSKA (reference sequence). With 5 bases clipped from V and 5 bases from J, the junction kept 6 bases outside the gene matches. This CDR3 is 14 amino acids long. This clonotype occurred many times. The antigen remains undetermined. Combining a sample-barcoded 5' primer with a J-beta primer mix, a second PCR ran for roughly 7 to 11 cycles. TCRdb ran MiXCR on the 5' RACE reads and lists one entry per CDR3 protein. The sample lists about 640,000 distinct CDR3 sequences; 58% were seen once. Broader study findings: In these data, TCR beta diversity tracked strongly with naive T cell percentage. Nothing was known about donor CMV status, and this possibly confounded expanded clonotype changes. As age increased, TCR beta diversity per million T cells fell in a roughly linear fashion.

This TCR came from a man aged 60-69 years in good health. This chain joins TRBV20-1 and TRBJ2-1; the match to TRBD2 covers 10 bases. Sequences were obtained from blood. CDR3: CSAPTGLANNEQFF. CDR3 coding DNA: TGCAGTGCTCCTACGGGACTAGCGAACAATGAGCAGTTCTTC.